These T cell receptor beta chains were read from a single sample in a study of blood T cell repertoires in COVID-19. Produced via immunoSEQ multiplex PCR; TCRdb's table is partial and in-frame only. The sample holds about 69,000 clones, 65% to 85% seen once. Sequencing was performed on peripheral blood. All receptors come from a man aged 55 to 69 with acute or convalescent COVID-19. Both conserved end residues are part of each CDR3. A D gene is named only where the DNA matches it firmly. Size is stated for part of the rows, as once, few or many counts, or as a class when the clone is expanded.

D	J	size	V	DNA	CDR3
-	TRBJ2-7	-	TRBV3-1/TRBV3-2	TGTGCCAGCAGCCAACTCATTGGGCCCTACGAGCAGTACTTC	CASSQLIGPYEQYF
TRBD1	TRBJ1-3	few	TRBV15	TGTGCCACCAGCACCCAGAGGACAGGGGGCTCCCGAAACACCATATATTTT	CATSTQRTGGSRNTIYF
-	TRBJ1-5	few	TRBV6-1	TGTGCCAGCAGTGAAATGGCAAGACTTAGCAATCAGCCCCAGCATTTT	CASSEMARLSNQPQHF
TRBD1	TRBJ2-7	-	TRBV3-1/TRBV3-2	TGTGCCAGCAGCAAAAGGGGGCAACCCTCATACGAGCAGTACTTC	CASSKRGQPSYEQYF
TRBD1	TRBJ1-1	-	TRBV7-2	TGTGCCAGCAGCTTATACCCAGGGGGAGCTTTCTTT	CASSLYPGGAFF
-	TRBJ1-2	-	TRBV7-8	TGTGCCAGCAGCCGAAGAACAGGGTTTTTGGGCTACACCTTC	CASSRRTGFLGYTF
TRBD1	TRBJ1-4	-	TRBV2	TGTGCCAGCAGTGACGAACAGGGGGCAGTCGAAAAACTGTTTTTT	CASSDEQGAVEKLFF
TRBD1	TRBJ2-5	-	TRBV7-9	TGTGCCAGCAGCCGGACAGGGAACCAAGAGACCCAGTACTTC	CASSRTGNQETQYF
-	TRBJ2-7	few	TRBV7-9	TGTGCCAGCAGCGCCCGGGACAAGCAATTACCTCGCTCCTACGAGCAGTACTTC	CASSARDKQLPRSYEQYF
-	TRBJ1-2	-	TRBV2	TGTGCCAGCGGCTCGGAGGGCTACACCTTC	CASGSEGYTF
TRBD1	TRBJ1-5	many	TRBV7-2	TGTGCCAGCAGCTTAGCGCTGGACAGGGGGGAAAGGCCCCAGCATTTT	CASSLALDRGERPQHF
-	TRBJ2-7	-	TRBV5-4	TGTGCCAGCAGCTTGGCCCTGACAGGACCTTACGAGCAGTACTTC	CASSLALTGPYEQYF
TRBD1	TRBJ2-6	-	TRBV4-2	TGTGCCAGCCGCTCGGACAGGGGGTCTCCCACTGGGGCCAACGTCCTGACTTTC	CASRSDRGSPTGANVLTF
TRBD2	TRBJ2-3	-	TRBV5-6	TGTGCCAGCAGCTTGGTCGGGGGGTCCGCAGATACGCAGTATTTT	CASSLVGGSADTQYF
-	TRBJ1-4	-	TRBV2	TGTGCCAGCATAAGAGGGAATGAAAAACTGTTTTTT	CASIRGNEKLFF
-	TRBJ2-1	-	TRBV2	TGTGCCAGCATCCGTGGGCAGAGCTCCTACAATGAGCAGTTCTTC	CASIRGQSSYNEQFF
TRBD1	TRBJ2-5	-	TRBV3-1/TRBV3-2	TGTGCCAGCAGCCAAGATGGGACAGGGGGCCAAGAGACCCAGTACTTC	CASSQDGTGGQETQYF
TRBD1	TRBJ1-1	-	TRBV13	TGTGCCAGCAGCTTCAGCCGGGACAGGGTATTTGAAGCTTTCTTT	CASSFSRDRVFEAFF
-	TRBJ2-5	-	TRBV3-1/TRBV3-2	TGTGCCAGCAGCCCAGGAGAGACCCAGTACTTC	CASSPGETQYF
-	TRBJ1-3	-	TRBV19	TGTGCCAGTAGTTTGGGCCGGATGAGCTCTGGAAACACCATATATTTT	CASSLGRMSSGNTIYF
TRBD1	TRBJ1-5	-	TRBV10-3	TGTGCCATCAGTGAGTCGACAGGGGGCATTCAGCCCCAGCATTTT	CAISESTGGIQPQHF
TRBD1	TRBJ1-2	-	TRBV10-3	TGTGCCATTAAAGGGACAGAACCTAACTATGGCTACACCTTC	CAIKGTEPNYGYTF
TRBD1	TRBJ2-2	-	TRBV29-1	TGCAGCGTGACAGGGGTTACCGGGGAGCTGTTTTTT	CSVTGVTGELFF
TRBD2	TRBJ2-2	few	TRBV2	TGTGCCAGCAGTGAAAATCTAGCGGGGACGGGCGGGGAGCTGTTTTTT	CASSENLAGTGGELFF
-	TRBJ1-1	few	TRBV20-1	TGCAGTGCTAGGTCCCTTGAAGCTTTCTTT	CSARSLEAFF
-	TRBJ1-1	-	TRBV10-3	TGTGCCATCAGTGAAGTCAGGAACACTGAAGCTTTCTTT	CAISEVRNTEAFF
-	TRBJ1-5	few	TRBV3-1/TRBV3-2	TGTGCCAGCAGCCACTCCGGGACACAAAATCAGCCCCAGCATTTT	CASSHSGTQNQPQHF
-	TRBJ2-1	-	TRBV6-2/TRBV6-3	TGTGCCAGCAGTTACGGCGGAAATGAGCAGTTCTTC	CASSYGGNEQFF